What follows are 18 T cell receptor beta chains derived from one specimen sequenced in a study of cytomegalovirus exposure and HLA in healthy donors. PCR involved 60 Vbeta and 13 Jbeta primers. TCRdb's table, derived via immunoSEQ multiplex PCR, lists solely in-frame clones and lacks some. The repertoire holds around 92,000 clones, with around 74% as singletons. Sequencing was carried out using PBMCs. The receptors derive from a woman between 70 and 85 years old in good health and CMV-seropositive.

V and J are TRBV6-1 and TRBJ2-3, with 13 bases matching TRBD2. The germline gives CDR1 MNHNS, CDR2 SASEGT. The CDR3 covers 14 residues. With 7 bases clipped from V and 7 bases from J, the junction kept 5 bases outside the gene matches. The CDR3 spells CASKGLAGTNTQYF. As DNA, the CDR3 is TGTGCCAGCAAGGGACTAGCGGGGACAAATACGCAGTATTTT.

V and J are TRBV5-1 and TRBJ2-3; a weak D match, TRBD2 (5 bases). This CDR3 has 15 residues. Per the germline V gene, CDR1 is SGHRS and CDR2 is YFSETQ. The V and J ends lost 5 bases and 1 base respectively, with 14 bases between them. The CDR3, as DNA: TGCGCCAGCAGTTTAGCGCCCTGGGGCACAGATACGCAGTATTTT. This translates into CASSLAPWGTDTQYF.

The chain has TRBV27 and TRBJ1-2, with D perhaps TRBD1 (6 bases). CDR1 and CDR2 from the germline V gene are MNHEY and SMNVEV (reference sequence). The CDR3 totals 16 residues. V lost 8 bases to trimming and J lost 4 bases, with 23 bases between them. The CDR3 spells CASARGQSFIGYGYTF. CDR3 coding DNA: TGTGCCAGCGCCCGAGGACAGAGCTTCATTGGCTATGGCTACACCTTC.

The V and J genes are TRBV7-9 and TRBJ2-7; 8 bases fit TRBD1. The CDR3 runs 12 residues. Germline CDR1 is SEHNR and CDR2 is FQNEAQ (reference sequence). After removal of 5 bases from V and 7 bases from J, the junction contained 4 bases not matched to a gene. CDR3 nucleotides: TGTGCCAGCAGCAATCGACAGGGGGAGCAGTACTTC. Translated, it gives CASSNRQGEQYF.

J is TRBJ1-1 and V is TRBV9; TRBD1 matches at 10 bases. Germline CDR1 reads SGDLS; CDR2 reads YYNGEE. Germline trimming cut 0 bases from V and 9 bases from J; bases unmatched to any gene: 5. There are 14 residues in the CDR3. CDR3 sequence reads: CASSVAGQGVQAFF. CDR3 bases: TGTGCCAGCAGCGTAGCTGGACAGGGGGTGCAAGCTTTCTTT.

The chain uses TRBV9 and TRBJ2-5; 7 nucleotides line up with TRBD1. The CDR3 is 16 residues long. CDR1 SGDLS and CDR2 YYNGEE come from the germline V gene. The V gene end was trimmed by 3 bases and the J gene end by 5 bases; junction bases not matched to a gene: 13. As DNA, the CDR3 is TGTGCCAGCAGCGCGCAAAAAAACAGGGGCCAGGAGACCCAGTACTTC. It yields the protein CASSAQKNRGQETQYF.

CDR3 in DNA: TGTGCCAGCAGTTTACTACTAGCGAAGTACAATGAGCAGTTCTTC. Translation: CASSLLLAKYNEQFF. The genes are TRBV27 and TRBJ2-1; 7 bases fit TRBD2. The trim removed 2 bases at V and 4 bases at J, leaving 5 bases unmatched. The germline gives CDR1 MNHEY, CDR2 SMNVEV (reference sequence). CDR3 length: 15 residues.

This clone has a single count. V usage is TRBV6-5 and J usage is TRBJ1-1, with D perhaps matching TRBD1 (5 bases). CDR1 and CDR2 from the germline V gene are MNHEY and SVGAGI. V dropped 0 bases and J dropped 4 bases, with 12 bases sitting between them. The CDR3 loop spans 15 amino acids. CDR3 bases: TGTGCCAGCAGTTACTCGGTCAGGGTATTCACTGAAGCTTTCTTT. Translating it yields CASSYSVRVFTEAFF.

The CDR3 spells CATSDTSSGANVLTF. As DNA, the CDR3 is TGTGCCACGTCGGACACAAGCTCTGGGGCCAACGTCCTGACTTTC. The chain links TRBV10-3 to TRBJ2-6, with D perhaps TRBD1 (5 bases). In germline, CDR1 is ENHRY, CDR2 SYGVKD. Between the trimmed V and J ends, which lost 10 bases and 0 bases, there was a span of 13 bases. The CDR3 runs to 15 residues.

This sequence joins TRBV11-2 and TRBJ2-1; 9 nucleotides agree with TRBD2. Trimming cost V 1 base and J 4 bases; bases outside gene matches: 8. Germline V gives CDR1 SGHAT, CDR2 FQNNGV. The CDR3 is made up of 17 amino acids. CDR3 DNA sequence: TGTGCCAGCAGCTTAGCGGGACTAGCATACGATTACAATGAGCAGTTCTTC. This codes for CASSLAGLAYDYNEQFF.

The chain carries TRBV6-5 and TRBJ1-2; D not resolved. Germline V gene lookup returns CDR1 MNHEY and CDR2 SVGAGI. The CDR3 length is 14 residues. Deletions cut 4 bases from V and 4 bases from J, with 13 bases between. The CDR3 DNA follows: TGTGCCAGCAGTTTGAACAGATTAAGCTATGGCTACACCTTC. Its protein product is CASSLNRLSYGYTF.

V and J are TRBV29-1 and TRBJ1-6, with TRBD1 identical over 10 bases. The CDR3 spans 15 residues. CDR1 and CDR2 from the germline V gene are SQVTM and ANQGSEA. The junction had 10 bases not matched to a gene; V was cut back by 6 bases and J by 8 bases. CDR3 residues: CSVTLPGTGDSPLHF. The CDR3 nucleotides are TGCAGCGTCACCCTGCCCGGGACAGGGGATTCACCCCTCCACTTT.

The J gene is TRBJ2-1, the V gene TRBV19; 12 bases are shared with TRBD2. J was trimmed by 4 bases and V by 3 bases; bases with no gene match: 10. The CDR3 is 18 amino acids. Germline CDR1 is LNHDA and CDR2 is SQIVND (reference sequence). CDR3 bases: TGTGCCAGTAGTATGGAGAGACTAGCGGGAGTAAATTACAATGAGCAGTTCTTC. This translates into CASSMERLAGVNYNEQFF.

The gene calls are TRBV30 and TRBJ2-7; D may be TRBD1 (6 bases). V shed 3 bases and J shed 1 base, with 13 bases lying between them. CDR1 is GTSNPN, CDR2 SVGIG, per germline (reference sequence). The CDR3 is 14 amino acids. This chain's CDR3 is CAWSLGTTSYEQYF. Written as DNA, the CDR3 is TGTGCCTGGAGCCTCGGGACAACTTCCTACGAGCAGTACTTC.

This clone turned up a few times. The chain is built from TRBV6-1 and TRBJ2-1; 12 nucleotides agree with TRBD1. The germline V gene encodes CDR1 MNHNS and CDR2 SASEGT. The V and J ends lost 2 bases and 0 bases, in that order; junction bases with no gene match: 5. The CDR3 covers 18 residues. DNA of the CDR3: TGTGCCAGCAGTGAACCCAGGGACAGGGGGCTCTCCTACAATGAGCAGTTCTTC. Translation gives CASSEPRDRGLSYNEQFF.

Here the CDR3 DNA reads TGTGCCAGCAGTCCAACAGGGGAGAGGGAGCAGTACTTC. Translated: CASSPTGEREQYF. The chain has TRBV27 and TRBJ2-7, with TRBD1 identical over 7 bases. This CDR3 contains 13 residues. Germline CDR1 reads MNHEY; CDR2 reads SMNVEV (reference sequence). The V segment lost 5 bases and the J segment 7 bases; nucleotides outside the gene matches: 8.

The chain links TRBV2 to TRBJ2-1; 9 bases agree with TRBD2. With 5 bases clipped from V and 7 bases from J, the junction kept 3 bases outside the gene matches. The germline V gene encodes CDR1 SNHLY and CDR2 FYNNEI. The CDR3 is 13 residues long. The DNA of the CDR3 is TGTGCCAGCAGTCGGGCGGGGGGGAATGAGCAGTTCTTC. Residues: CASSRAGGNEQFF. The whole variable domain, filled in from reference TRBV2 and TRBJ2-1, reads EPEVTQTPSHQVTQMGQEVILRCVPISNHLYFYWYRQILGQKVEFLVSFYNNEISEKSEIFDDQFSVERPDGSNFTLKIRSTKLEDSAMYFCASSRAGGNEQFFGPGTRLTVL.

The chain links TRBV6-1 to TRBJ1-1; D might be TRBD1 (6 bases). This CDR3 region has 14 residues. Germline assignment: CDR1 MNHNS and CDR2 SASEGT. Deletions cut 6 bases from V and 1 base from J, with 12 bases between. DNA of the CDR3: TGTGCCAGCAGCAGGACAGCGAAGAACACTGAAGCTTTCTTT. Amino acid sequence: CASSRTAKNTEAFF.